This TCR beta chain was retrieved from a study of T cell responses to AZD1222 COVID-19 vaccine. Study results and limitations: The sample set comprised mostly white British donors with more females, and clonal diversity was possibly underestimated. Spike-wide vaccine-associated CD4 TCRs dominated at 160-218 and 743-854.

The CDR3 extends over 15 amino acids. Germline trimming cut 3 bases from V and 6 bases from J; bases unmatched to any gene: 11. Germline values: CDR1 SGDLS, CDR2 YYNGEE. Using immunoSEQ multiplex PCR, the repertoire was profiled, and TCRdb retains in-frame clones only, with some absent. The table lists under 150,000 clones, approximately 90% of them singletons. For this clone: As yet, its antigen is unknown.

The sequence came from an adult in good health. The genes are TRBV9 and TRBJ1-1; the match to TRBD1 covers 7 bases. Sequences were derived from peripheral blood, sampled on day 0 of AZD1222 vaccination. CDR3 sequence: CASSGLTGKSSEAFF. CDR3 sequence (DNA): TGTGCCAGCAGCGGACTGACAGGGAAGTCCTCTGAAGCTTTCTTT.